Following are 11 T cell receptor beta chains from one sample sequenced in a study of Ad26.COV2.S vaccination and SARS-CoV-2 variants (dated by TCRdb to about 2021). The library was made by the immunoSEQ multiplex PCR assay. Here the immuneACCESS table is served through TCRdb, limited to in-frame sequences with V and J called. Missing clones are a known gap in these copies; in checked studies unresolved V genes cover under half, and the rest lacks a known reason. For this sample the table gives fewer than 800,000 clones, of which roughly 90% were detected only once. Of the sample, over 1.3% falls within the top ten clones. The intended sense of this specimen's treatment or condition label: some 19 received Ad26.COV2.S at low or high dose, single or two shots; five or six received placebo; per-sample allocation not given. Repertoires of vaccine and placebo recipients were sequenced from samples taken on day 63 after the first injection.

The source material was peripheral blood, sampled in a trial of Ad26.COV2.S vaccine versus placebo. The receptor source for this set is a person aged 18-60 years who received the Ad26.COV2.S COVID-19 vaccine or a placebo.

J is TRBJ1-4 and V is TRBV7-6, with D possibly TRBD1 on 5 matching bases. V was shortened by 1 base and J by 8 bases, with 14 bases between the two germline ends. The CDR3 sequence is 15 residues long. The germline V gene has CDR1 SGHVS and CDR2 FNYEAQ. CDR3 DNA: TGTGCCAGCAGCTTAGGTGGGGGATCGGAAGAAAAACTGTTTTTT. It encodes CASSLGGGSEEKLFF.

The CDR3 region is CASTSGGRNTEAFF. CDR3 DNA sequence: TGTGCCAGCACTTCAGGTGGACGGAACACTGAAGCTTTCTTT. The chain combines TRBV6-5 with TRBJ1-1; D is undetermined. The germline V and J ends were trimmed by 7 bases and 1 base, with 13 bases remaining between them. Germline lookup yields CDR1 MNHEY and CDR2 SVGAGI. This CDR3 comprises 14 residues.

This clone was detected once. This chain joins TRBV10-3 and TRBJ2-5; D is possibly TRBD2 (6 bases). Trimming left V 0 bases short and J 5 bases short, with 13 bases between. Germline-derived CDR1 and CDR2 are ENHRY and SYGVKD. The CDR3 has 15 amino acids. This CDR3 reads CAISESSLASETQYF. The DNA for the CDR3 is TGTGCCATCAGTGAGTCGAGTCTAGCGTCGGAGACCCAGTACTTC.

This clone was counted a few times. V usage is TRBV9 and J usage is TRBJ1-6, with 10 bases aligning to TRBD1. This CDR3 spans 17 amino acids. The germline gives CDR1 SGDLS, CDR2 YYNGEE. Trimming removed 5 bases from V and 5 bases from J; junction bases left unmatched: 10. CDR3 in DNA: TGTGCCAGCAGTTGGGGACAGGGGTCGGTTGATAATTCACCCCTCCACTTT. Encoded protein: CASSWGQGSVDNSPLHF.

The chain couples TRBV19 to TRBJ2-2, with 8 bases aligning to TRBD1. V shed 5 bases, J shed 2 bases, and the junction held 7 bases outside the gene matches. The V gene's germline CDR1 is LNHDA and CDR2 SQIVND (reference sequence). The CDR3 has 16 amino acids. Here the CDR3 reads CASSEPGGSNTGELFF. CDR3 nucleotides: TGTGCCAGTAGTGAACCAGGGGGCTCTAACACCGGGGAGCTGTTTTTT.

The genes are TRBV2 and TRBJ1-1; D is perhaps TRBD1 (5 bases). V was shortened by 10 bases and J by 8 bases, with 20 bases between the two germline ends. The CDR3 runs 13 residues. CDR1 SNHLY and CDR2 FYNNEI come from the germline V gene. The CDR3: CATNRDGGGEAFF. The DNA for the CDR3 is TGTGCCACCAACCGAGACGGGGGAGGAGAAGCTTTCTTT. The variable domain in full, completed from reference TRBV2 and TRBJ1-1, reads EPEVTQTPSHQVTQMGQEVILRCVPISNHLYFYWYRQILGQKVEFLVSFYNNEISEKSEIFDDQFSVERPDGSNFTLKIRSTKLEDSAMYFCATNRDGGGEAFFGQGTRLTVV.

The V and J genes are TRBV3-1 (or the pseudogene TRBV3-2) and TRBJ2-1, with 7 positions matching TRBD2. The CDR3 covers 16 residues. Germline CDR1 LGHDT, CDR2 YNNKEL (reference sequence). The junction had 18 bases not matched to a gene; V was cut back by 7 bases and J by 9 bases. The CDR3 bases are TGTGCCAGCACCGGGCGGGGGAGTCAGGTCAGTGGTGAGCAGTTCTTC. It yields the protein CASTGRGSQVSGEQFF.

V usage is TRBV21-1 and J usage is TRBJ2-2; the D call TRBD2 from the table was never checked on the DNA. TRBV21-1 is a pseudogene locus. CDR3 length equals 11 residues. The CDR3 loop is CASTPSGELFF. CDR3 nucleotide sequence: TGTGCCAGCACCCCTTCCGGGGAGCTGTTTTTT.

V and J are TRBV5-1 and TRBJ2-7; D may be TRBD2 (5 bases). Per the germline V gene, CDR1 is SGHRS and CDR2 is YFSETQ. The CDR3 is 14 amino acids. V was pared by 2 bases and J by 2 bases, with 11 bases between. The DNA of the CDR3 is TGCGCCAGCAGCTTTGGGAGCGTTACCTACGAGCAGTACTTC. Translating it yields CASSFGSVTYEQYF.

This chain uses TRBV6-1 with TRBJ1-5; unclear D gene. Germline CDR1 MNHNS, CDR2 SASEGT. V lost 2 bases and J 5 bases, leaving 13 bases between the germline ends. The CDR3 is 15 residues long. The CDR3 DNA sequence: TGTGCCAGCAGTGAATCCGGACCGGCGGATCAGCCCCAGCATTTT. Translated: CASSESGPADQPQHF.

This clone turned up a few times. Different DNA sequences within this sample yield the same CDR3. The chain couples TRBV12-3 or TRBV12-4 to TRBJ1-5; D might be TRBD1 (6 bases). The CDR3 sequence is 13 residues long. Trimming pared 1 base from V and 6 bases from J, leaving 7 bases between. Written as DNA, the CDR3 is TGTGCCAGCAGTTTAGGGGGGGCTCAGCCCCAGCATTTT. Its translation is CASSLGGAQPQHF.